This TCR beta chain was identified during a study of cytomegalovirus exposure and HLA in healthy donors. Study-wide findings and caveats: Earlier analysis yielded a pattern in which most TCR beta V segments were productive about 90% or about 30% of the time. Later examination showed HLA-associated TCR beta chains had greater clonal expansion than equally common others. Some highly shared sequence variants likely arose as a pipeline artifact.

Remarks on this clone: Its matching antigen is unknown.

The V gene's germline CDR1 is SGHTA and CDR2 FQGNSA. This CDR3 contains 14 residues. Trimming removed 0 bases at V and 2 bases at J, with 8 bases between. PCR was performed using 60 Vbeta and 13 Jbeta primers. This table comes from immunoSEQ multiplex PCR, and its TCRdb copy is limited to in-frame clones, with some not included. Among under 30,000 clones listed, 79% were seen once. The specimen was PBMCs. The receptor was isolated from a male donor in good health and CMV-seronegative. This chain links TRBV7-2 with TRBJ2-7; D remains ambiguous. CDR3 sequence (DNA): TGTGCCAGCAGCTTAGCCTCCCAGGCCTACGAGCAGTACTTC. Encoded protein: CASSLASQAYEQYF.